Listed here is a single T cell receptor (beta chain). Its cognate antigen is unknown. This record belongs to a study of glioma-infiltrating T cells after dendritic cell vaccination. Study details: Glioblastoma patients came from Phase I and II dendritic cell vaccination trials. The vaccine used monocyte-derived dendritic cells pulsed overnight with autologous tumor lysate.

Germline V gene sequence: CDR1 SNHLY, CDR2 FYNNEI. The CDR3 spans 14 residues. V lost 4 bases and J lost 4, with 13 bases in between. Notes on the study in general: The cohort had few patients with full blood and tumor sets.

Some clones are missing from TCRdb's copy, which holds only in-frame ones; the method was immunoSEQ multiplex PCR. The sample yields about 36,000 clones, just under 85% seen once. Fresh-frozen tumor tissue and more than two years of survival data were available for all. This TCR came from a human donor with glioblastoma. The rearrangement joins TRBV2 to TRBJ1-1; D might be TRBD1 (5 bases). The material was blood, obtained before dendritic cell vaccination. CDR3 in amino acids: CASSGQGGSTEAFF. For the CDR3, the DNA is TGTGCCAGCAGTGGTCAGGGCGGTAGCACTGAAGCTTTCTTT.